The subject of this entry is one T cell receptor (beta chain). Antigen: not known. No cell sorting was done before RNA was extracted from the tissue. The library came from three nested PCR rounds adapted from ARM-PCR protocols. TCRdb passed the multiplex PCR reads through MiXCR, listing each CDR3 protein once. Among roughly 220,000 distinct CDR3 sequences listed, 70% to 75% were seen once. The sample belongs to a study of tumor and adjacent non-tumor tissue in lung cancer. As for the study in general: The cohort had 12 to 13 adenocarcinoma, a couple of squamous cell and 1 small cell patients. On average, productive TCRbeta reads reached 4 million to 4.5 million per sample. General study findings and limits: Top 100 clones took a larger repertoire share in normal lung. Significantly higher TCR diversity was found in tumor than normal lung.

The receptor comes from a man in his sixties with non-small cell lung cancer. The sequencing sample was made of lung tumor tissue.

The CDR3 is CVSSRYGTEGFEQYF. The CDR3 coding sequence is TGTGTCAGTAGCCGATACGGGACAGAGGGTTTCGAGCAGTACTTC. The chain employs TRBV11-2 and TRBJ2-7; TRBD1 aligns across 7 bases. The CDR3 has 15 amino acids. Germline loops: CDR1 SGHAT, CDR2 FQNNGV.